These 8 T cell receptor beta chains came from one sample sequenced in a study of T cell responses to AZD1222 COVID-19 vaccine. Profiled with immunoSEQ multiplex PCR; TCRdb holds only in-frame clones, not every one. The data contain 90,000 to 130,000 clones, roughly 84% of them seen just once; the ten biggest clones take up approximately 9.4%. The specimen comprised peripheral blood, sampled on day 0 of AZD1222 vaccination. All receptors derive from an adult in good health.

The rearrangement joins TRBV4-3 to TRBJ1-1; tentatively, D is TRBD1 (5 bases). This CDR3 spans 16 amino acids. Trimming took off 0 bases at V and 4 bases at J, with 15 bases between the two ends. From germline, CDR1 is LGHNA and CDR2 YSLEER. CDR3 in amino acids: CASSQESRGSSTEAFF. In DNA form, the CDR3 reads TGCGCCAGCAGCCAAGAGAGTAGGGGCAGTAGCACTGAAGCTTTCTTT.

On this clone: This CDR3 is also generated by other DNA sequences in the sample. This chain uses TRBV18 with TRBJ1-5; D unresolved. V lost 4 bases to trimming and J lost 5 bases, with 9 bases between them. In germline, CDR1 is KGHSH, CDR2 LQKENI. The CDR3 consists of 13 residues. Here the CDR3 DNA reads TGTGCCAGCTCACAGGGTAGGGATCAGCCCCAGCATTTT. Encoded protein: CASSQGRDQPQHF.

This clone has a single count. This chain links TRBV7-2 with TRBJ1-1; tentatively, D is TRBD1 (6 bases). V was shortened by 7 bases and J by 3 bases, with 18 bases between the two germline ends. There are 15 residues in the CDR3. The germline V gene has CDR1 SGHTA and CDR2 FQGNSA. The CDR3 sequence is CASNWGDKPYTEAFF. The CDR3 coding sequence is TGTGCCAGCAATTGGGGGGACAAACCGTACACTGAAGCTTTCTTT. Variable domain in full (rest from reference TRBV7-2 and TRBJ1-1): GAGVSQSPSNKVTEKGKDVELRCDPISGHTALYWYRQSLGQGLEFLIYFQGNSAPDKSGLPSDRFSAERTGGSVSTLTIQRTQQEDSAVYLCASNWGDKPYTEAFFGQGTRLTVV.

This sequence joins TRBV28 and TRBJ1-6; D gene unclear. This CDR3 has 15 residues. Trimming took off 6 bases at V and 1 base at J, with 10 bases between the two ends. Germline CDR1 is MDHEN and CDR2 is SYDVKM. CDR3 sequence reads: CASSLRSSYNSPLHF. CDR3 DNA: TGTGCCAGCAGCTTAAGGAGTTCCTATAATTCACCCCTCCACTTT.

This clone showed up just once. V gene TRBV7-6 combines with J gene TRBJ2-6; the D call may be TRBD1 or TRBD2 (7 bases each). The CDR3 has 19 residues. From germline, CDR1 is SGHVS and CDR2 FNYEAQ. V shed 5 bases and J shed 0 bases, with 20 bases lying between them. The CDR3 DNA reads TGTGCCAGCAGCGGGCGCAGGGGGGGGACTACCTCTGGGGCCAACGTCCTGACTTTC. This translates into CASSGRRGGTTSGANVLTF.

This chain joins TRBV3-1 (or the pseudogene TRBV3-2) and TRBJ2-7, with D uncertain. The ends were cut back, 1 base at V and 2 bases at J, with 9 bases in the middle. This CDR3 is built from 14 residues. CDR1 is LGHDT, CDR2 YNNKEL, per germline (reference sequence). The CDR3, as DNA: TGTGCCAGCAGCCAAGGGTACGGAACCTACGAGCAGTACTTC. As protein: CASSQGYGTYEQYF.

The chain uses TRBV12-3 or TRBV12-4 and TRBJ2-5; D unclear. V was clipped by 4 bases and J by 3 bases, with 6 bases between them. CDR3 length: 12 amino acids. The CDR3 DNA reads as TGTGCCAGCAGTTCTACGGAAGAGACCCAGTACTTC. This codes for CASSSTEETQYF.

The chain joins TRBV7-9 to TRBJ2-7; 9 bases fit TRBD1. Germline CDR1 and CDR2: SEHNR and FQNEAQ (reference sequence). V was clipped by 5 bases and J by 1 base; unmatched bases: 6. CDR3 length equals 15 residues. In DNA form, the CDR3 reads TGTGCCAGCAGCCCCCGGGGACAGGGTTCCTACGAGCAGTACTTC. This encodes CASSPRGQGSYEQYF.